Listed below are T cell receptor beta chains from one sample, sequenced in a study of cytomegalovirus exposure and HLA in healthy donors. The method was immunoSEQ multiplex PCR; TCRdb's version includes in-frame clones alone and lacks a portion of them. Found here are some 170,000 clones, 71% of them singletons; the top ten hold 2.8%. Material for sequencing was PBMCs. The receptors were gathered from a woman in her thirties in good health and CMV-seronegative. CDR3s include the opening cysteine and the closing phenylalanine or tryptophan. D genes are given only for firm matches. Only some rows state a clone size, as once, few, many or a class for expanded clones.

V,size,length,D,J,CDR3,DNA
TRBV5-4,.,16,TRBD2,TRBJ2-2,CASSTLLAGGGGELFF,TGTGCCAGCAGCACGCTGCTTGCGGGAGGGGGCGGGGAGCTGTTTTTT
TRBV14,few,14,TRBD2,TRBJ2-3,CASSLLADWDTQYF,TGTGCCAGCAGCCTACTAGCGGACTGGGATACGCAGTATTTT
TRBV2,.,14,.,TRBJ2-6,CASNYNSGANVLTF,TGTGCCAGCAATTACAACTCTGGGGCCAACGTCCTGACTTTC
TRBV29-1,few,14,TRBD1,TRBJ2-1,CSFNRGGFGNEQFF,TGCAGCTTCAACAGGGGTGGATTTGGCAATGAGCAGTTCTTC
TRBV9,.,15,TRBD2,TRBJ2-7,CASSVLAGGTYEQYF,TGTGCCAGCAGCGTCCTAGCGGGGGGTACCTACGAGCAGTACTTC
TRBV6-5,.,11,TRBD1,TRBJ1-1,CASRTGTAAFF,TGTGCCAGCAGGACCGGGACAGCAGCTTTCTTT
TRBV6-4,many,14,TRBD1,TRBJ2-1,CASSDGSGGNEQFF,TGTGCCAGCAGTGACGGGTCAGGGGGCAATGAGCAGTTCTTC
TRBV18,.,15,.,TRBJ1-1,CASSPPIQGRTEAFF,TGTGCCAGCTCACCACCTATTCAGGGCCGCACTGAAGCTTTCTTT
TRBV7-9,.,14,.,TRBJ2-4,CASSLGPEGNIQYF,TGTGCCAGCAGCTTAGGTCCGGAGGGAAACATTCAGTACTTC
TRBV27,.,15,TRBD2,TRBJ2-1,CASSPGLAGCNEQFF,TGTGCCAGCAGTCCAGGACTAGCAGGCTGCAATGAGCAGTTCTTC
TRBV7-9,.,14,TRBD2,TRBJ2-7,CASSASGKGYEQYF,TGTGCCAGCAGCGCTAGCGGAAAGGGCTACGAGCAGTACTTC
TRBV27,.,14,TRBD2,TRBJ2-1,CASSLRRGWNEQFF,TGTGCCAGCAGTTTGAGGCGGGGGTGGAATGAGCAGTTCTTC
TRBV19,.,16,TRBD2,TRBJ2-1,CASSREEGIHPDEQFF,TGTGCCAGTAGCCGGGAGGAGGGAATCCATCCGGATGAGCAGTTCTTC
TRBV29-1,.,13,.,TRBJ2-5,CSVLRQGTETQYF,TGCAGCGTTCTTAGGCAGGGGACAGAGACCCAGTACTTC
TRBV7-9,few,15,.,TRBJ1-5,CASSPDGGLGQPQHF,TGTGCCAGCAGCCCCGATGGCGGGTTGGGTCAGCCCCAGCATTTT
TRBV5-5,.,14,TRBD1,TRBJ1-1,CASSAQGADTEPFF,TGTGCCAGCAGCGCACAGGGGGCGGACACTGAACCTTTCTTT
TRBV28,.,15,TRBD1,TRBJ1-2,CASSLRQGYYYGYTF,TGTGCCAGCAGTTTGAGACAGGGGTATTACTATGGCTACACCTTC
TRBV7-6,.,15,TRBD1,TRBJ2-2,CASSSGQGVAGELFF,TGTGCCAGCAGCTCGGGACAGGGGGTTGCCGGGGAGCTGTTTTTT
TRBV6-5,.,14,TRBD2,TRBJ2-3,CASMGLAGADTQYF,TGTGCCAGCATGGGACTAGCTGGGGCAGATACGCAGTATTTT
TRBV5-6,.,16,.,TRBJ1-3,CASSLDSRVSGNTIYF,TGTGCCAGCAGCTTGGATAGCCGAGTCTCTGGAAACACCATATATTTT
TRBV7-3,.,14,TRBD1,TRBJ1-1,CASSRGQGNTEAFF,TGTGCCAGCAGCCGGGGACAGGGGAACACTGAAGCTTTCTTT
TRBV11-2,.,12,.,TRBJ2-7,CASSPGTLEQYF,TGTGCCAGCAGCCCCGGGACACTCGAGCAGTACTTC
TRBV28,once,15,.,TRBJ2-7,CASSVLTGKPGEQYF,TGTGCCAGCAGTGTGCTGACCGGGAAACCGGGGGAGCAGTACTTC
TRBV7-2,.,14,.,TRBJ1-1,CASRIDGRESEAFF,TGTGCCAGCAGAATTGACGGACGGGAGTCGGAAGCTTTCTTT
TRBV27,.,13,TRBD1,TRBJ2-7,CASGTGGGYEQYF,TGTGCCAGTGGGACAGGGGGAGGCTACGAGCAGTACTTC
TRBV7-2,few,14,.,TRBJ2-5,CASSLGGQQETQYF,TGTGCCAGCAGCTTGGGGGGACAGCAAGAGACCCAGTACTTC
TRBV5-1,once,17,TRBD2,TRBJ2-1,CASSLKLAGVRYNEQFF,TGCGCCAGCAGCTTGAAATTAGCGGGAGTGCGATACAATGAGCAGTTCTTC
TRBV2,.,17,TRBD2,TRBJ2-1,CASSETGLAGLYNEQFF,TGTGCCAGCAGTGAAACGGGACTAGCGGGCCTCTACAATGAGCAGTTCTTC
TRBV20-1,.,11,.,TRBJ2-7,CSAVAGYEQYF,TGCAGTGCTGTCGCGGGCTACGAGCAGTACTTC
TRBV28,.,15,.,TRBJ1-4,CASTFGRVRGEKLFF,TGTGCCAGCACTTTTGGGAGGGTCCGGGGTGAAAAACTGTTTTTT
TRBV30,.,13,.,TRBJ1-2,CACSGQNNYGYTF,TGTGCCTGTTCGGGACAAAATAACTATGGCTACACCTTC
TRBV4-3,.,15,TRBD1,TRBJ1-2,CASSLSGTGGRGYTF,TGCGCCAGCAGCCTTTCCGGGACAGGGGGTCGAGGCTACACCTTC
TRBV5-4,.,13,.,TRBJ1-1,CASSLDTNTEAFF,TGTGCCAGCAGTTTGGACACGAACACTGAAGCTTTCTTT
TRBV15,.,17,.,TRBJ1-1,CATSRPLPRLINTEAFF,TGTGCCACCAGCAGACCTCTCCCTCGGTTGATCAACACTGAAGCTTTCTTT
TRBV28,.,16,TRBD1,TRBJ2-4,CASSPGQGVSDNIQYF,TGTGCCAGCAGTCCCGGACAGGGGGTCTCGGATAACATTCAGTACTTC
TRBV14,.,14,.,TRBJ2-3,CASSQDMPASPTHF,TGTGCCAGCAGCCAAGATATGCCGGCTAGCCCAACTCATTTT
TRBV29-1,.,15,.,TRBJ1-1,CSVEQVPGSNTEAFF,TGCAGCGTTGAACAAGTCCCAGGGTCTAACACTGAAGCTTTCTTT
TRBV14,.,14,TRBD1,TRBJ1-2,CASSQFGTDYGYTF,TGTGCCAGCAGCCAGTTTGGGACAGACTATGGCTACACCTTC
TRBV11-2,.,18,TRBD2,TRBJ2-3,CASSIGTSGRSSADTQYF,TGTGCCAGCAGCATCGGGACTAGCGGGAGGAGTAGCGCAGATACGCAGTATTTT
TRBV6-1,.,12,.,TRBJ1-5,CASSEDSQPQHF,TGTGCCAGCAGTGAGGATAGCCAGCCCCAGCATTTT
TRBV10-3,.,15,.,TRBJ2-7,CAISAVQASSYEQYF,TGTGCCATCAGTGCGGTGCAGGCGTCCTCCTACGAGCAGTACTTC
TRBV7-9,once,14,.,TRBJ1-2,CASSFSGPNYGYTF,TGTGCCAGCAGCTTTTCAGGGCCCAACTATGGCTACACCTTC
TRBV28,.,15,.,TRBJ1-1,CASRGGFHSPTEAFF,TGTGCCAGCAGAGGGGGTTTCCACTCCCCCACTGAAGCTTTCTTT
TRBV6-6,.,15,.,TRBJ1-4,CASSYLTQGAVKLFF,TGTGCCAGCAGTTACTTAACCCAAGGGGCCGTAAAACTGTTTTTT
TRBV7-3,once,15,TRBD1,TRBJ2-5,CASSPQTGGQETQYF,TGTGCCAGCAGCCCCCAGACAGGGGGCCAAGAGACCCAGTACTTC
TRBV7-2,.,14,.,TRBJ2-3,CASSLVGGSDTQYF,TGTGCCAGCAGCTTAGTGGGAGGATCAGATACGCAGTATTTT
TRBV2,.,18,TRBD2,TRBJ2-2,CASTLAQRGDRNTGELFF,TGTGCCAGCACCCTCGCGCAGCGGGGGGATAGGAACACCGGGGAGCTGTTTTTT
TRBV6-1,.,14,.,TRBJ1-6,CASSLDKYNSPLHF,TGTGCCAGCAGCTTAGACAAGTATAATTCACCCCTCCACTTT
TRBV5-6,.,19,TRBD1,TRBJ2-2,CASSFLAILGTGQAGELFF,TGTGCCAGCAGCTTTCTTGCTATCCTCGGGACAGGACAGGCCGGGGAGCTGTTTTTT
TRBV7-2,.,12,TRBD2,TRBJ2-3,CAGRGGGDTQYF,TGTGCCGGCAGAGGCGGGGGGGATACGCAGTATTTT
TRBV11-2,.,16,.,TRBJ1-5,CASSPIRGGRNQPQHF,TGTGCCAGCAGCCCCATCCGGGGAGGAAGGAATCAGCCCCAGCATTTT
TRBV2,.,11,.,TRBJ2-5,CASQTRETQYF,TGTGCCAGCCAAACTAGGGAGACCCAGTACTTC
TRBV4-2,.,11,.,TRBJ2-1,CASSSSGEQFF,TGTGCCAGCAGCTCCTCGGGTGAGCAGTTCTTC
TRBV2,.,9,.,TRBJ1-5,CASGRPQHF,TGTGCCAGCGGCCGGCCCCAGCATTTT
TRBV6-5,.,13,.,TRBJ2-7,CASRRGQLHEQYF,TGTGCCAGCCGCCGAGGGCAGCTCCACGAGCAGTACTTC
TRBV7-8,.,15,.,TRBJ2-1,CASSQHEGSYNEQFF,TGTGCCAGCAGCCAGCATGAGGGCTCCTACAATGAGCAGTTCTTC
TRBV6-1,few,14,TRBD1,TRBJ2-7,CASTFGDRGYEQYF,TGTGCCAGCACGTTCGGGGACAGGGGCTACGAGCAGTACTTC